The TCR beta chain described here comes from a study of shared clonotypes between healthy human individuals. With respect to this clone: What it binds is unknown.

Points from the study as a whole: Non-shared clonotypes had lower generation probabilities than those shared by all four donors.

Trimming left V 1 base short and J 7 bases short, with 20 bases between. The CDR3 totals 17 residues. Germline CDR1 reads SGHAT; CDR2 reads FQNNGV. TCRdb's copy holds only in-frame clones and misses some; the assay was immunoSEQ multiplex PCR. This sample yields about 2 million clones, of which over 85% are seen a single time; roughly 0.13% belongs to the top ten. The source material was naive CD4+ T cells sorted from blood. Described subset: CD45RA+ positively selected. The gene calls are TRBV11-2 and TRBJ2-1; TRBD2 is a possible D gene (5 bases). The clonotype comes from a man between 18 and 35 years old in good health. The DNA of the CDR3 is TGTGCCAGCAGCTTAGGAGGTGACTTAACCCAGCGGAATGAGCAGTTCTTC. Translation: CASSLGGDLTQRNEQFF.